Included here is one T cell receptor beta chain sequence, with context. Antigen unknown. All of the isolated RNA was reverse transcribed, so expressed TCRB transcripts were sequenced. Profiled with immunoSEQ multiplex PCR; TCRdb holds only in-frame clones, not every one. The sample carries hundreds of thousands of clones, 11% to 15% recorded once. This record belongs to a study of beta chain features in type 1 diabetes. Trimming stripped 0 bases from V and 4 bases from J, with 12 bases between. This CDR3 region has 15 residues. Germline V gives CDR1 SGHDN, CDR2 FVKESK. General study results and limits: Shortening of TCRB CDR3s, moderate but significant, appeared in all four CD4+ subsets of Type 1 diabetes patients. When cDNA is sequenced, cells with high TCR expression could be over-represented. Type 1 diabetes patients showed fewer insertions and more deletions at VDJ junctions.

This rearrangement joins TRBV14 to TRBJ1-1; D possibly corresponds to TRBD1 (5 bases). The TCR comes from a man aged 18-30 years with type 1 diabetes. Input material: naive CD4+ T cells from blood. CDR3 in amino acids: CASSQDKGWSTEAFF. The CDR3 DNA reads TGTGCCAGCAGCCAAGATAAGGGGTGGTCCACTGAAGCTTTCTTT.